The rows below give T cell receptor beta chains drawn from one sample of a study of blood T cell repertoires in COVID-19. The protocol was immunoSEQ multiplex PCR, while the TCRdb copy is restricted to in-frame clones and leaves out a portion. The table includes about 170,000 clones, around 89% detected once. Sequencing was carried out using peripheral blood. These receptors all stem from a man aged 50 or older who had recovered from COVID-19. CDR3s include the opening cysteine and the closing phenylalanine or tryptophan. The order of the fields is CDR3 length, clone size, J gene, V gene, D gene, CDR3 DNA, CDR3 protein. A D gene is named only where the DNA matches it firmly. Size values are once, few and many counts, or a class for expanded clones, and some rows have none.

length: 20
size: NA
J: TRBJ2-7
V: TRBV21-1
D: NA
DNA: TGTGCCAGCAGCACTGGTCGAGGGGGGACTAGCGGAGGGAGCTCCTACGAGCAGTACTTC
CDR3: CASSTGRGGTSGGSSYEQYF

length: 13
size: NA
J: TRBJ1-4
V: TRBV5-5
D: NA
DNA: TGTGCCAGCACTGTAGGGGTAAATGAAAAACTGTTTTTT
CDR3: CASTVGVNEKLFF

length: 14
size: NA
J: TRBJ2-5
V: TRBV5-8
D: NA
DNA: TGTGCCAGCAGCTTGCTACAGGGCCAAGAGACCCAGTACTTC
CDR3: CASSLLQGQETQYF

length: 13
size: NA
J: TRBJ2-2
V: TRBV28
D: NA
DNA: TGTGCCAGCAGTTTTCCGGTTACCGGGGAGCTGTTTTTT
CDR3: CASSFPVTGELFF

length: 14
size: once
J: TRBJ2-1
V: TRBV10-2
D: TRBD2
DNA: TGCGCCAGCACCCCGGCGGGAGGGGGGGTTGAGCAGTTCTTC
CDR3: CASTPAGGGVEQFF

length: 13
size: NA
J: TRBJ2-7
V: TRBV13
D: NA
DNA: TGTGCCAGCAGCTTAGGCAGATCCTACGAGCAGTACTTC
CDR3: CASSLGRSYEQYF

length: 15
size: once
J: TRBJ2-7
V: TRBV9
D: TRBD1
DNA: TGTGCCAGCAGCGCTGCCGGGACAGGGGACTACGAGCAGTACTTC
CDR3: CASSAAGTGDYEQYF

length: 12
size: NA
J: TRBJ1-5
V: TRBV27
D: NA
DNA: TGTGCCAGCAGTTTCAGGGGCGAGCCCCAGCATTTT
CDR3: CASSFRGEPQHF

length: 16
size: NA
J: TRBJ1-1
V: TRBV5-1
D: NA
DNA: TGCGCCAGCAGCACGAAGCCACAGGGACCGGCCACTGAAGCTTTCTTT
CDR3: CASSTKPQGPATEAFF

length: 15
size: NA
J: TRBJ2-1
V: TRBV13
D: TRBD2
DNA: TGTGCCAGCAGCTTAGCGGGAGGGATCTCCAGTGAGCAGTTCTTC
CDR3: CASSLAGGISSEQFF

length: 15
size: NA
J: TRBJ2-1
V: TRBV19
D: NA
DNA: TGTGCCAGTAGTCCGGGTCTGGGTACCTACAATGAGCAGTTCTTC
CDR3: CASSPGLGTYNEQFF

length: 14
size: NA
J: TRBJ2-7
V: TRBV2
D: NA
DNA: TGTGCCAGCAGCCCCGGTGGGCAGATCTACGAGCAGTACTTC
CDR3: CASSPGGQIYEQYF

length: 13
size: NA
J: TRBJ2-5
V: TRBV19
D: NA
DNA: TGTGCCAGTAGTATTGAAGGCGGGGAGACCCAGTACTTC
CDR3: CASSIEGGETQYF

length: 14
size: NA
J: TRBJ2-2
V: TRBV4-3
D: TRBD2
DNA: TGCGCCAGCAGCTCCCTAGCGGGGGTCGGGGGGCTGTTTTTT
CDR3: CASSSLAGVGGLFF

length: 15
size: NA
J: TRBJ1-1
V: TRBV4-3
D: TRBD1
DNA: TGCGCCAGCAGCCAAGAGATCCAGGGGGTCACTGAAGCTTTCTTT
CDR3: CASSQEIQGVTEAFF

length: 16
size: NA
J: TRBJ2-7
V: TRBV11-2
D: TRBD1
DNA: TGTGCCAGCAGCCAAGACCCGGGACAGGGCACGCACGAGCAGTACTTC
CDR3: CASSQDPGQGTHEQYF

length: 14
size: NA
J: TRBJ2-3
V: TRBV10-3
D: TRBD2
DNA: TGTGCCATAGCGACTAGCGGGGGGGTGGATACGCAGTATTTT
CDR3: CAIATSGGVDTQYF

length: 15
size: NA
J: TRBJ2-5
V: TRBV5-1
D: TRBD2
DNA: TGCGCCAGCAGCTTCTCACGGGCGGGGGGGGAGACCCAGTACTTC
CDR3: CASSFSRAGGETQYF

length: 14
size: once
J: TRBJ2-1
V: TRBV11-2
D: NA
DNA: TGTGCCAGCAGCTTACTTGGTAGCCAAAATGAGCAGTTCTTC
CDR3: CASSLLGSQNEQFF

length: 16
size: NA
J: TRBJ2-5
V: TRBV5-4
D: NA
DNA: TGTGCCAGCAGCTTGCTGGACACTTGGTACCAAGAGACCCAGTACTTC
CDR3: CASSLLDTWYQETQYF

length: 13
size: NA
J: TRBJ1-1
V: TRBV10-3
D: NA
DNA: TGTGCCATCAGTGTTGGAGGGAACACTGAAGCTTTCTTT
CDR3: CAISVGGNTEAFF

length: 13
size: NA
J: TRBJ1-1
V: TRBV9
D: NA
DNA: TGTGCCAGCAGTCAGGGGAGTTACACTGAAGCTTTCTTT
CDR3: CASSQGSYTEAFF

length: 16
size: NA
J: TRBJ2-2
V: TRBV19
D: TRBD1
DNA: TGTGCCAGTAGTGAACGGGGGACAGGGGGGACCGGGGAGCTGTTTTTT
CDR3: CASSERGTGGTGELFF

length: 19
size: NA
J: TRBJ2-6
V: TRBV5-1
D: NA
DNA: TGCGCCAGCAGCATCGTGGCCGCAGGTTCCCCGTCTGGGGCCAACGTCCTGACTTTC
CDR3: CASSIVAAGSPSGANVLTF

length: 14
size: NA
J: TRBJ1-5
V: TRBV24-1
D: NA
DNA: TGTGCCACCGGGGCAGAACATAGCAATCAGCCCCAGCATTTT
CDR3: CATGAEHSNQPQHF

length: 16
size: NA
J: TRBJ1-6
V: TRBV7-2
D: NA
DNA: TGTGCCAGCAGCTCGGACGTAGGGAGGGGAAGGACACCCCTCCACTTT
CDR3: CASSSDVGRGRTPLHF

length: 16
size: NA
J: TRBJ2-5
V: TRBV7-6
D: TRBD2
DNA: TGTGCCAGCAGCTCGCCCCCAGCGGGAGTACAAGAGACCCAGTACTTC
CDR3: CASSSPPAGVQETQYF

length: 14
size: NA
J: TRBJ1-3
V: TRBV5-4
D: NA
DNA: TGTGCCAGCAGCTTGGCCGGGAGGGGAAACACCATATATTTT
CDR3: CASSLAGRGNTIYF

length: 16
size: NA
J: TRBJ2-2
V: TRBV9
D: NA
DNA: TGTGCCAGCAGCGTAGGATTGGGGAGGAGAACCGGGGAGCTGTTTTTT
CDR3: CASSVGLGRRTGELFF

length: 14
size: NA
J: TRBJ1-3
V: TRBV28
D: TRBD1
DNA: TGTGCCAGCAGTTCCACAGGGGGCGAAAACACCATATATTTT
CDR3: CASSSTGGENTIYF

length: 15
size: NA
J: TRBJ2-6
V: TRBV19
D: NA
DNA: TGTGCCAGTAGTATTGGCAGCTCTGGGGCCAACGTCCTGACTTTC
CDR3: CASSIGSSGANVLTF

length: 13
size: NA
J: TRBJ1-1
V: TRBV6-5
D: TRBD1
DNA: TGTGCCAGCAATCGACAGGGGAACACTGAAGCTTTCTTT
CDR3: CASNRQGNTEAFF

length: 13
size: NA
J: TRBJ1-5
V: TRBV6-5
D: NA
DNA: TGTGCCAGCAGTTACGGGGCTGAACAGCCCCAGCATTTT
CDR3: CASSYGAEQPQHF

length: 14
size: once
J: TRBJ1-5
V: TRBV18
D: TRBD1
DNA: TGTGCCAGCTCAGCACAGGGGGGCAATCAGCCCCAGCATTTT
CDR3: CASSAQGGNQPQHF

length: 16
size: once
J: TRBJ2-4
V: TRBV18
D: TRBD2
DNA: TGTGCCAGCTCACAAATAGCGGGAGATGGTAAAAACATTCAGTACTTC
CDR3: CASSQIAGDGKNIQYF

length: 12
size: NA
J: TRBJ2-5
V: TRBV9
D: NA
DNA: TGTGCCAGCAGCGGGGGGGAAGAGACCCAGTACTTC
CDR3: CASSGGEETQYF

length: 15
size: NA
J: TRBJ1-1
V: TRBV10-1
D: TRBD1
DNA: TGCGCCAGCAGTGAGGACAGGGGGCGTCGCACTGAAGCTTTCTTT
CDR3: CASSEDRGRRTEAFF

length: 13
size: NA
J: TRBJ2-3
V: TRBV6-6
D: NA
DNA: TGTGCCAGCATGGAGGGGGGGACAGATACGCAGTATTTT
CDR3: CASMEGGTDTQYF

length: 12
size: NA
J: TRBJ1-4
V: TRBV12-5
D: NA
DNA: TGTGCTAGTGGTTTGGCGGGATCTAAACTGTTTTTT
CDR3: CASGLAGSKLFF

length: 17
size: NA
J: TRBJ1-5
V: TRBV28
D: NA
DNA: TGTGCCAGCAGTTTTGAGATTGATGGTCCTCGCAATCAGCCCCAGCATTTT
CDR3: CASSFEIDGPRNQPQHF

length: 12
size: once
J: TRBJ1-2
V: TRBV2
D: NA
DNA: TGTGCCAGCAGGCGGAGGGAGGATGGCTACACCTTC
CDR3: CASRRREDGYTF

length: 15
size: NA
J: TRBJ2-1
V: TRBV19
D: TRBD1
DNA: TGTGCCAGTAGCCCTAATAAGGACAGGGCAAATGAGCAGTTCTTC
CDR3: CASSPNKDRANEQFF

length: 14
size: once
J: TRBJ1-3
V: TRBV7-2
D: NA
DNA: TGTGCCAGCAGCTTAGATGGCCAGAGAAACACCATATATTTT
CDR3: CASSLDGQRNTIYF

length: 15
size: NA
J: TRBJ2-3
V: TRBV18
D: NA
DNA: TGTGCCAGCTCACCCTTCGGAAGGGGTACAGATACGCAGTATTTT
CDR3: CASSPFGRGTDTQYF

length: 15
size: NA
J: TRBJ1-3
V: TRBV9
D: NA
DNA: TGTGCCAGCAGCTCCCTCGGAGAGGGACAAATCACCATATATTTT
CDR3: CASSSLGEGQITIYF

length: 14
size: NA
J: TRBJ2-7
V: TRBV18
D: TRBD1
DNA: TGTGCCAGCTCACGCGAATACTACAGGGGCGAGCAGTACTTC
CDR3: CASSREYYRGEQYF

length: 15
size: NA
J: TRBJ2-6
V: TRBV3-1/TRBV3-2
D: NA
DNA: TGTGCCAGCAGCCACTCTGTCTCTGGGGCCAACGTCCTGACTTTC
CDR3: CASSHSVSGANVLTF

length: 19
size: NA
J: TRBJ2-2
V: TRBV11-2
D: TRBD1
DNA: TGTGCCAGCAGCGGGGCCGTAGCGATCGACAGGGGGCACACCGGGGAGCTGTTTTTT
CDR3: CASSGAVAIDRGHTGELFF

length: 13
size: NA
J: TRBJ2-3
V: TRBV25-1
D: TRBD2
DNA: TGTGCCAGCAGTGGACTAGCGGGGGGTTATGAGTATTTT
CDR3: CASSGLAGGYEYF

length: 19
size: NA
J: TRBJ2-6
V: TRBV11-2
D: NA
DNA: TGTGCCAGCAGCCTGAGGGGGGGCCGACTTAGCTCTGGGGCCAACGTCCTGACTTTC
CDR3: CASSLRGGRLSSGANVLTF

length: 11
size: NA
J: TRBJ1-1
V: TRBV20-1
D: NA
DNA: TGCAGTGCTCCCTGGACACAGGGAGCTTTCTTT
CDR3: CSAPWTQGAFF

length: 16
size: NA
J: TRBJ2-7
V: TRBV9
D: NA
DNA: TGTGCCAGCAGCATAGGTGGGACGGGAGTCAGCTACGAGCAGTACTTC
CDR3: CASSIGGTGVSYEQYF

length: 15
size: NA
J: TRBJ2-7
V: TRBV25-1
D: TRBD2
DNA: TGTGCCAGCAGGGCCAGTAGCGGGAGGGGCTACGAGCAGTACTTC
CDR3: CASRASSGRGYEQYF

length: 15
size: NA
J: TRBJ1-1
V: TRBV28
D: TRBD1
DNA: TGTGCCAGCAGTGAATCAACCGGGACAGGGACTCGAGCTTTCTTT
CDR3: CASSESTGTGTRAFF

length: 15
size: NA
J: TRBJ2-6
V: TRBV19
D: TRBD1
DNA: TGTGCCAGTAGTGCCCAGGGGGCGGGGGCCAACGTCCTGACTTTC
CDR3: CASSAQGAGANVLTF

length: 14
size: NA
J: TRBJ2-1
V: TRBV6-6
D: NA
DNA: TGTGCCAGCAGCAAGGGGACACAAAGGAATGAGCAGTTCTTC
CDR3: CASSKGTQRNEQFF

length: 16
size: NA
J: TRBJ2-3
V: TRBV7-2
D: TRBD1
DNA: TGTGCCAGCAGCTCCCGGGACAGGAAAAGCACAGATACGCAGTATTTT
CDR3: CASSSRDRKSTDTQYF

length: 16
size: NA
J: TRBJ2-5
V: TRBV19
D: TRBD2
DNA: TGTGCCAGTAGTCCCCCGGGACTAGCGTACCAAGAGACCCAGTACTTC
CDR3: CASSPPGLAYQETQYF

length: 11
size: NA
J: TRBJ2-3
V: TRBV5-5
D: NA
DNA: TGTGCCAGCAGCCACTTCATACGGCAGTATTTT
CDR3: CASSHFIRQYF